This TCR beta chain was sequenced for a study of blood T cell repertoires in COVID-19 (TCRdb year 2020). As for the study more broadly: Samples from collaborators originated in the United States, Italy and Spain and spanned both the acute and convalescent phases of COVID-19. The material from the prospective study consisted of cDNA or gDNA derived from T cells, B-cell-depleted T cells, or PBMCs. Deeply sampled blood TCRbeta repertoires from subjects exposed to, actively infected with, or recovered from COVID-19 were included in the dataset. A freely available public database, intended as a resource for researchers studying the immune response to SARS-CoV-2, is where the repertoires were released. The samples were drawn from two sources: the first 160 participants of the ongoing ImmuneRACE study, and 1,000 to 1,500 subjects contributed by 6 global collaborators. Sample metadata almost always included a de-identified subject ID, COVID-19 status, age in years and sex. Where available, HLA class I and class II types were taken from metadata supplied by the sample provider and were not determined by assay-based typing. Overall study results and their limits: The quantity of clinical and demographic metadata differed by source and by participant and was supplied without curation.

TCRbeta CDR3 regions were amplified from genomic DNA using the immunoSEQ Assay, a bias-controlled multiplex PCR. The authors' pipeline ran thus. The number of nucleated cells in each sample was estimated from the amplification of reference gene primers within the assay. To quantify the absolute abundance of each unique TCRbeta CDR3 rearrangement, sequence reads were collapsed and filtered. For each sample, productive Simpson clonality was calculated as the square root of Simpson's diversity index across productive rearrangements. TCRdb took over this immuneACCESS table, retaining in-frame rearrangements with V and J assigned. Such tables are incomplete; in checked studies, under half of the missing clones stem from an unresolved V gene, and the remainder is unexplained. The DNA was the basis for D and trimming; V, J and clone size are from that table. The sample has 100,000 to 150,000 clones on record, about four fifths of them singletons. The ten largest clones add up to 9.5% to 15% of the sample.

In the case of this clone: The antigen it recognizes is unknown. No much larger clone is present one base from it, and per-base qualities are unavailable.

The CDR3 goes from the cysteine to the phenylalanine over 15 residues. Kept here is only the CDR3 DNA, which spans 45 bases and is read in frame from base 1. The trim is 0 bases for V and 3 bases for J, with a gap of 11 bases between the germline ends. CDR1 and CDR2 were assigned from the germline V gene (reference sequence) as LGHDT and YNNKEL. A second Seattle source provided samples from volunteer blood donors who had recovered from COVID-19. Collaborating institutions collected whole blood in K2EDTA tubes following their own protocols. For TCRbeta analysis, collaborators shipped samples as frozen whole blood, isolated PBMCs, or DNA extracted from either of those sample types.

What was sequenced was peripheral blood. The sequence derives from a woman in her twenties or thirties who had recovered from COVID-19. The rearrangement joined TRBV3-1 (or the pseudogene TRBV3-2) to TRBJ1-2; the D gene is possibly TRBD1, with 5 bases matching. DNA sequence: TGTGCCAGCAGCCAAGAGGGGGGAAGATACTATGGCTACACCTTC. It encodes CASSQEGGRYYGYTF.